Included here is one TCR beta chain sequence, with context. This specimen comes from a study of cytomegalovirus exposure and HLA in healthy donors. Study as a whole: An early release of data contained approximately 85 million unique TCRs, which came from HLA-typed donors.

It was with 60 Vbeta and 13 Jbeta primers that the PCR ran. Some clones are missing from TCRdb's copy, which holds only in-frame ones; the method was immunoSEQ multiplex PCR. The sample includes approximately 150,000 clones, 75% to 90% of them seen just once. Deletions cut 5 bases from V and 5 bases from J, with 16 bases between. This CDR3 spans 14 amino acids. Germline CDR1 is MNHEY and CDR2 is SVGAGI. The sequence came from a man aged 30-40 years in good health and CMV-seropositive. Sequencing was carried out using PBMCs. V gene TRBV6-5 combines with J gene TRBJ2-7, with D perhaps matching TRBD2 (5 bases). The CDR3 DNA is TGTGCCAGCAGTGATAGGTGGCTTAGCGACGAGCAGTACTTC. This codes for CASSDRWLSDEQYF.